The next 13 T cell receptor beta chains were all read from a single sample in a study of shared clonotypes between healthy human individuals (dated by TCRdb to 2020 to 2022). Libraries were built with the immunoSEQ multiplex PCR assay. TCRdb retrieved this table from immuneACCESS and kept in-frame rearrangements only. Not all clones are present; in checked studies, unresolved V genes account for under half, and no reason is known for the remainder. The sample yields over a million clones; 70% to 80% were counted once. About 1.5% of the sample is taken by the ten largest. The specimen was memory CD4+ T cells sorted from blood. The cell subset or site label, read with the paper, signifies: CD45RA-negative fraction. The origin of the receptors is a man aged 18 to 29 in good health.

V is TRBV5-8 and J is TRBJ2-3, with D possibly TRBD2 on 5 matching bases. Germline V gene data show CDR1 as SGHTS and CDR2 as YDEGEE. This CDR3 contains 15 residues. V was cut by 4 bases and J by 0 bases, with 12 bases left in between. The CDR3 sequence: CASSALGVSTDTQYF. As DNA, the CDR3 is TGTGCCAGCAGCGCACTCGGGGTTAGCACAGATACGCAGTATTTT.

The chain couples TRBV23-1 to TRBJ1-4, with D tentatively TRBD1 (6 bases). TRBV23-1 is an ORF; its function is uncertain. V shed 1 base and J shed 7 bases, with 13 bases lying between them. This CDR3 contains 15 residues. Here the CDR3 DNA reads TGCGCCAGCAGTCAATTTAGGGGGTTCCTTGAAAAACTGTTTTTT. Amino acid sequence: CASSQFRGFLEKLFF.

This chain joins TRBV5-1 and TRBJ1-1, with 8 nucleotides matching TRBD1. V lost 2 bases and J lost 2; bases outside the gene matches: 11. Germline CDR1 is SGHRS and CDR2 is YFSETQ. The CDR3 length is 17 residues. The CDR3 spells CASSFLDDRGFNTEAFF. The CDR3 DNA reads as TGCGCCAGCAGCTTCCTCGACGACAGGGGTTTTAACACTGAAGCTTTCTTT.

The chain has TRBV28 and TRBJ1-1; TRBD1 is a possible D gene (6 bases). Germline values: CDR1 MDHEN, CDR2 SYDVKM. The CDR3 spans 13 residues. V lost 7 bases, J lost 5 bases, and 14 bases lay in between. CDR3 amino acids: CASIKGEGTEAFF. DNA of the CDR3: TGTGCCAGCATCAAGGGGGAGGGGACTGAAGCTTTCTTT.

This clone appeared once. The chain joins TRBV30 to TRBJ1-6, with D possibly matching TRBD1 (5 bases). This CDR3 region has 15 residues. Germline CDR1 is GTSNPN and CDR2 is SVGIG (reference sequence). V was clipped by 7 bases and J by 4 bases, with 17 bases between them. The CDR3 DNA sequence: TGTGCCTCGGGGCCCTCTATGGGGTATAATTCACCCCTCCACTTT. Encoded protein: CASGPSMGYNSPLHF.

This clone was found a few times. CDR3 DNA sequence: TGCGCCAGCAGCGCGGACGGGGGGAGATCGGCCCTCCACTTT. Its protein product is CASSADGGRSALHF. The rearrangement links TRBV5-1 to TRBJ1-6, with D tentatively TRBD1 (5 bases). This CDR3 spans 14 amino acids. The germline V and J ends were trimmed by 4 bases and 14 bases, with 19 bases remaining between them. CDR1 and CDR2 (germline): SGHRS, YFSETQ.

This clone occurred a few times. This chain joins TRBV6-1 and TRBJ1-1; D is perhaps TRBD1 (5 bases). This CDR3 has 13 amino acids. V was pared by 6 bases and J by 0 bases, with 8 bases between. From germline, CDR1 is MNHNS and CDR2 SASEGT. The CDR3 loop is CASRGTLNTEAFF. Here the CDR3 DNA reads TGTGCCAGCAGGGGGACCCTGAACACTGAAGCTTTCTTT.

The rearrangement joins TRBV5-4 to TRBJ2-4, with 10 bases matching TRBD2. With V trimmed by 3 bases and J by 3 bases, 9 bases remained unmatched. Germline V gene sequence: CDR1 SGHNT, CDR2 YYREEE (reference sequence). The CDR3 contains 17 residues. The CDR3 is CASSSRSSGGGKNIQYF. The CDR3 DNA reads TGTGCCAGCAGCTCCCGTTCTAGCGGGGGAGGCAAAAACATTCAGTACTTC.

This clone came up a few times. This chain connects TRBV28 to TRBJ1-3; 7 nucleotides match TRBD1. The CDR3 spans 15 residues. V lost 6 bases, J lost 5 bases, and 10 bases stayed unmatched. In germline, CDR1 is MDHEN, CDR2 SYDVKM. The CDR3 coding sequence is TGTGCCAGCAGCTCATCGTGGACAGGCAGAAACACCATATATTTT. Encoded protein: CASSSSWTGRNTIYF.

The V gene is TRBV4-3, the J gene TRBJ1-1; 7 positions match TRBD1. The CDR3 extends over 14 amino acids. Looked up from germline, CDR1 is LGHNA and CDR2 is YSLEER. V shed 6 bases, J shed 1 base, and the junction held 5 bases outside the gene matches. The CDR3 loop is CASRRGQENTEAFF. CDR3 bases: TGCGCCAGCAGACGAGGACAGGAGAACACTGAAGCTTTCTTT.

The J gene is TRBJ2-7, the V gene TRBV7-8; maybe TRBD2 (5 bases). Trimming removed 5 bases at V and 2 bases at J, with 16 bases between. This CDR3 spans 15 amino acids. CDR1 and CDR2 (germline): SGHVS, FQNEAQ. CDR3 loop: CASSPPDSYAYEQYF. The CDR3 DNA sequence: TGTGCCAGCAGCCCACCGGACTCTTATGCCTACGAGCAGTACTTC.

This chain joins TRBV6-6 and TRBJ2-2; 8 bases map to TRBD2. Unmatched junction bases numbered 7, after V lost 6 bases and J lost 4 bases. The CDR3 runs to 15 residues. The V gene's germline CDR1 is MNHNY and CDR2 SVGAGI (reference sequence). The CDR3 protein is CASRLSGGPTGELFF. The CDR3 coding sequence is TGTGCCAGCAGACTGAGCGGGGGACCCACCGGGGAGCTGTTTTTT.

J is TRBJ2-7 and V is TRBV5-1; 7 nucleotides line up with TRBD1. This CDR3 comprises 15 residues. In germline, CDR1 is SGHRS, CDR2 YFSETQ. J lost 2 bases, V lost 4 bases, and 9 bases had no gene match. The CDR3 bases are TGCGCCAGCAGCAGCTCGACAGGGCCTCCCTACGAGCAGTACTTC. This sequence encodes CASSSSTGPPYEQYF.